The next 29 T cell receptor beta chains were all read from a single sample in a study of blood T cells in healthy people across ages. Then a second PCR, running about 6 to 12 cycles, was carried out with a sample-barcoded 5' primer and a J-beta primer mix. Via MiXCR, TCRdb re-called the 5' RACE reads, giving one row per CDR3 protein. The sample lists over a million distinct CDR3 sequences, 40% to 45% occurring once. The sequenced sample consisted of blood. Source of these receptors: a woman in her late teens or twenties in good health.

This clonotype was detected only once. The chain recombines TRBV12-3 or TRBV12-4 with TRBJ2-1, with TRBD1 as a possible D gene (5 bases). V dropped 5 bases and J dropped 6 bases, with 11 bases sitting between them. The CDR3 is 13 residues long. CDR3 nucleotide sequence: TGTGCCAGCAGTGATGTAGGGGTCAATGAGCAGTTCTTC. Its translation is CASSDVGVNEQFF.

This clonotype has only a few counts. The CDR3 nucleotides are TGTGCCAGCAGTGAATCGGCAGCCTTTGGCTACACCTTC. Its translation: CASSESAAFGYTF. The chain employs TRBV25-1 and TRBJ1-2; unclear D gene. The germline gives CDR1 MGHDK, CDR2 SYGVNS. The CDR3 length is 13 residues. Trimming took 1 base from V and 7 from J, leaving 10 bases between them.

This clonotype was recorded a few times. The chain is built from TRBV7-6 and TRBJ2-6, with 9 bases aligning to TRBD1. The germline gives CDR1 SGHVS, CDR2 FNYEAQ. This CDR3 has 19 amino acids. Trimming at V came to 4 bases and at J to 0 bases, leaving 10 bases not matched to a gene. The CDR3 DNA reads TGTGCCAGCAGCTCCGCACAGGGGGCGGGTCTCTCTGGGGCCAACGTCCTGACTTTC. Its translation is CASSSAQGAGLSGANVLTF.

The chain carries TRBV4-1 and TRBJ2-6; D is ambiguous. This CDR3 comprises 15 residues. Trimming cost V 0 bases and J 0 bases, with 3 bases left between them. Germline CDR1 is MGHRA and CDR2 is YSYEKL. The CDR3 DNA reads TGCGCCAGCAGCCAAGAAAACTCTGGGGCCAACGTCCTGACTTTC. It translates to CASSQENSGANVLTF.

The chain combines TRBV2 with TRBJ1-5; TRBD1 agrees at 9 bases. This CDR3 has 16 amino acids. The trim removed 5 bases at V and 5 bases at J, leaving 10 bases unmatched. Germline-derived CDR1 and CDR2 are SNHLY and FYNNEI. The CDR3: CASSRLTGGLDQPQHF. In DNA, the CDR3 is TGTGCCAGCAGTCGACTTACAGGGGGCCTGGATCAGCCCCAGCATTTT.

Regarding this clonotype: Germline and junction disagree at one end, which may indicate a read error. J is TRBJ1-6 and V is TRBV5-1; D possibly corresponds to TRBD1 (6 bases). The CDR3 totals 14 residues. Germline CDR1 reads SGHRS; CDR2 reads YFSETQ. Here the CDR3 reads CASSLPETGSPPHF. The CDR3 region has the DNA TGCGCCAGCAGCCTACCGGAGACAGGTTCACCCCCCCACTTT.

This clonotype was seen a few times. The genes are TRBV4-1 and TRBJ1-1; maybe TRBD1 (5 bases). CDR1 is MGHRA, CDR2 YSYEKL, per germline. V lost 0 bases to trimming and J lost 11 bases, with 13 bases between them. CDR3 length: 13 residues. The CDR3 protein is CASSQDRGIQAFF. CDR3 nucleotide sequence: TGCGCCAGCAGCCAAGATCGGGGGATTCAGGCTTTCTTT.

The genes are TRBV6-5 and TRBJ2-3, with no clear D. The CDR3 runs 12 residues. CDR1 and CDR2 (germline): MNHEY, SVGAGI. Trimming shortened V by 9 bases and J by 1 base, and 8 bases separated the two germline ends. The CDR3 region has the DNA TGTGCCAGTCAACAAGGCACAGATACGCAGTATTTT. Translated: CASQQGTDTQYF.

This CDR3 reads CASSYSRWGQGRYGYTF. In DNA, the CDR3 is TGTGCCAGCAGTTACTCTCGATGGGGACAGGGAAGGTATGGCTACACCTTC. The J gene is TRBJ1-2, the V gene TRBV6-5, with 9 nucleotides matching TRBD1. In germline, CDR1 is MNHEY, CDR2 SVGAGI. This CDR3 has 17 amino acids. Germline trimming cut 0 bases from V and 5 bases from J; bases unmatched to any gene: 10.

The rearrangement links TRBV3-1 to TRBJ2-5, with 7 bases matching TRBD1. This CDR3 comprises 13 residues. After removal of 11 bases from V and 11 bases from J, the junction contained 17 bases not matched to a gene. Germline-derived CDR1 and CDR2 are LGHDT and YNNKEL (reference sequence). In DNA, the CDR3 is TGTGCCGCGGAAGACAGGGTTTCCAATGAGCAGTACTTC. Amino acids: CAAEDRVSNEQYF.

Only a few counts were recorded for this clonotype. J is TRBJ1-5 and V is TRBV20-1; D gene ambiguous. This CDR3 region has 13 residues. The V and J ends lost 3 bases and 2 bases respectively, with 8 bases between them. The germline CDR1 and CDR2 sequences are DFQATT and SNEGSKA (reference sequence). CDR3 residues: CSASSGGNQPQHF. Written as DNA, the CDR3 is TGCAGTGCTAGTTCGGGTGGCAATCAGCCCCAGCATTTT.

V and J are TRBV12-3 or TRBV12-4 and TRBJ2-3; TRBD2 aligns across 7 bases. This CDR3 spans 14 amino acids. With 6 bases clipped from V and 3 bases from J, the junction kept 6 bases outside the gene matches. This chain's CDR3 is CASRGEGMTDTQYF. The CDR3, as DNA: TGTGCCAGCAGGGGGGAGGGTATGACAGATACGCAGTATTTT.

The table lists this clonotype with a count of one. The chain recombines TRBV12-3 or TRBV12-4 with TRBJ2-3, with TRBD2 matching over 12 bases. V was pared by 6 bases and J by 4 bases, with 5 bases of the junction left unmatched. The length of the CDR3 is 15 residues. The CDR3 DNA reads as TGTGCCAGCAGGACTAGCGGGAGTCGGCCAGATACGCAGTATTTT. Encoded protein: CASRTSGSRPDTQYF.

The rearrangement links TRBV4-1 to TRBJ2-7, with 7 bases that match TRBD1. There are 15 residues in the CDR3. Germline V gene sequence: CDR1 MGHRA, CDR2 YSYEKL. The junction had 8 bases not matched to a gene; V was cut back by 1 base and J by 5 bases. The CDR3 reads CASSQADRVSHEQYF. CDR3 in DNA: TGCGCCAGCAGCCAAGCCGACAGGGTTTCACACGAGCAGTACTTC.

The chain joins TRBV11-1 to TRBJ2-7; maybe TRBD1 (5 bases). This CDR3 has 14 residues. Trimming took off 5 bases at V and 6 bases at J, with 17 bases between the two ends. CDR1 is SGHAT and CDR2 is FQDESV in the germline V gene (reference sequence). In DNA, the CDR3 is TGTGCCAGCAGCCAAGCGAGTCCAGGGCGCGAGCAGTACTTC. Encoded protein: CASSQASPGREQYF.

This clonotype showed up just a few times. The chain uses TRBV9 and TRBJ2-5; D ambiguous. Trimming shortened V by 2 bases and J by 3 bases, and 11 bases separated the two germline ends. CDR1 SGDLS and CDR2 YYNGEE come from the germline V gene. This CDR3 comprises 14 residues. The CDR3 DNA follows: TGTGCCAGCAGCGTTGGCAGTTTAAAAGAGACCCAGTACTTC. It specifies CASSVGSLKETQYF. The whole variable domain, remainder taken from reference TRBV9 and TRBJ2-5, is DSGVTQTPKHLITATGQRVTLRCSPRSGDLSVYWYQQSLDQGLQFLIQYYNGEERAKGNILERFSAQQFPDLHSELNLSSLELGDSALYFCASSVGSLKETQYFGPGTRLLVL.

This clonotype was counted once. One junction end disagrees with the germline gene, perhaps due to a read error. This chain uses TRBV9 with TRBJ2-5; D not resolved. Matching the DNA end better, TRBJ2-7 makes the J call doubtful. Germline assignment: CDR1 SGDLS and CDR2 YYNGEE. This CDR3 region has 15 residues. The CDR3 nucleotides are TGTGCCAGCAGCGTAGGACCTTCGAGCTCCGACGAGCAGTACTTC. Amino acid sequence: CASSVGPSSSDEQYF.

This clonotype has a handful of counts. The chain links TRBV5-1 to TRBJ2-7; D gene unclear. Trimming left V 0 bases short and J 3 bases short, with 13 bases between. Germline CDR1 reads SGHRS; CDR2 reads YFSETQ. This CDR3 is 15 amino acids long. CDR3 DNA: TGCGCCAGCAGCTTGGCGCAGGACCCCTACTACGAGCAGTACTTC. Translated: CASSLAQDPYYEQYF.

This rearrangement joins TRBV20-1 to TRBJ2-5; no clear D gene. The J call could be wrong; TRBJ2-7 is a better fit for the DNA end. The CDR3 has 15 amino acids. CDR1 and CDR2 (germline): DFQATT, SNEGSKA (reference sequence). CDR3 coding DNA: TGCAGTGCTACCCCTTGGTCGAATGGTGGGTACGAGCAGTACTTC. Amino acid sequence: CSATPWSNGGYEQYF.

The chain couples TRBV15 to TRBJ1-1; D unresolved. V lost 0 bases, J lost 4 bases, and 12 bases lay in between. CDR1 and CDR2 (germline): LNHNV, YYDKDF (reference sequence). The CDR3 sequence is 15 residues long. This chain's CDR3 is CATSRDTLVGTEAFF. As DNA, the CDR3 is TGTGCCACCAGCAGAGATACCCTGGTTGGCACTGAAGCTTTCTTT. The variable domain in full, with the rest retrieved from reference TRBV15 and TRBJ1-1, is DAMVIQNPRYQVTQFGKPVTLSCSQTLNHNVMYWYQQKSSQAPKLLFHYYDKDFNNEADTPDNFQSRRPNTSFCFLDIRSPGLGDTAMYLCATSRDTLVGTEAFFGQGTRLTVV.

The chain joins TRBV27 to TRBJ1-2; TRBD1 might be the D (5 bases). The V end was cut by 5 bases, the J end by 6 bases, with 10 bases between. The CDR3 is 12 residues long. The germline V gene has CDR1 MNHEY and CDR2 SMNVEV (reference sequence). The CDR3 DNA sequence: TGTGCCAGCAGTGGGGGTCTGCATGGCTACACCTTC. Protein: CASSGGLHGYTF.

A note on this clonotype: One end of the junction fails to match germline, which may point to a read error. CDR3 sequence: CASSVANRDEKLFF. The DNA for the CDR3 is TGTGCCAGCAGCGTAGCCAACAGGGACGAAAAACTGTTTTTT. The V gene is TRBV7-9, the J gene TRBJ1-4; D possibly corresponds to TRBD1 (6 bases). The CDR3 runs 14 residues. Germline V lookup: CDR1 SEHNR, CDR2 FQNEAQ (reference sequence).

The chain carries TRBV10-3 and TRBJ2-3, with D possibly matching TRBD2 (5 bases). Germline-derived CDR1 and CDR2 are ENHRY and SYGVKD. This CDR3 region has 13 residues. Between the trimmed V and J ends, which lost 4 bases and 1 base, there was a span of 6 bases. The chain's CDR3 is CAISVGGTDTQYF. The CDR3 DNA is TGTGCCATCAGTGTCGGGGGCACAGATACGCAGTATTTT.

This clonotype turned up a few times. The chain has TRBV30 and TRBJ2-5; D perhaps matches TRBD1 (6 bases). Deletions cut 4 bases from V and 3 bases from J, with 18 bases between. Germline V gene sequence: CDR1 GTSNPN, CDR2 SVGIG (reference sequence). The CDR3 runs 15 residues. In nucleotides, the CDR3 is TGTGCCTGGACTTCTTTCGACAGGCGAAAAGAGACCCAGTACTTC. This translates into CAWTSFDRRKETQYF.

The rearrangement uses TRBV20-1 and TRBJ1-1; 7 bases align to TRBD1. J gave up 2 bases and V 3 bases, and 15 bases lay outside the gene matches. The CDR3 is made up of 17 amino acids. Germline-derived CDR1 and CDR2 are DFQATT and SNEGSKA (reference sequence). CDR3 coding DNA: TGCAGTGCTAGCGATGATGTAGTCAGGGGGATTAACACTGAAGCTTTCTTT. Its translation: CSASDDVVRGINTEAFF.

The CDR3: CASSVGVMGPNEQFF. The CDR3 DNA reads as TGTGCCAGCAGCGTCGGGGTGATGGGGCCCAATGAGCAGTTCTTC. The rearrangement links TRBV9 to TRBJ2-1; the D call may be TRBD1 or TRBD2 (5 bases each). CDR1 SGDLS and CDR2 YYNGEE come from the germline V gene. CDR3 size: 15 residues. Between the trimmed V and J ends, which lost 2 bases and 6 bases, there was a span of 15 bases.

The chain employs TRBV20-1 and TRBJ1-6; D uncertain. Trimming removed 0 bases from V and 10 bases from J, with 10 bases in between. The CDR3 runs 13 residues. Germline V CDR1 and CDR2: DFQATT, SNEGSKA (reference sequence). CDR3 sequence: CSARDFAQSPLHF. The CDR3 nucleotides read TGCAGTGCTAGAGATTTTGCCCAATCACCCCTCCACTTT.

This clonotype was counted only a few times. The CDR3 nucleotides are TGCGCCAGCAGCCAAATTTGGATCCCAGGGGAGGGAGAGACCCAGTACTTC. This sequence encodes CASSQIWIPGEGETQYF. The J gene is TRBJ2-5, the V gene TRBV4-3, with D maybe TRBD2 (7 bases). CDR1 and CDR2 from the germline V gene are LGHNA and YSLEER. Trimming removed 2 bases at V and 4 bases at J, with 20 bases between. There are 17 residues in the CDR3.

Only a few counts were recorded for this clonotype. The rearrangement joins TRBV12-3 or TRBV12-4 to TRBJ1-4; no clear D. The CDR3 extends over 15 amino acids. V was shortened by 3 bases and J by 4 bases, with 12 bases between the two germline ends. The CDR3 DNA is TGTGCCAGCAGTTTCGGACCGGCGGGTAATGAAAAACTGTTTTTT. Protein sequence: CASSFGPAGNEKLFF.